The sequence of this T cell receptor (beta chain) was determined in a study of cytomegalovirus exposure and HLA in healthy donors. Study-level information: It was reported in a later analysis that the 100 to 150 validation repertoires used the same platform as the 550 to 850 first-cohort repertoires.

The data were produced by immunoSEQ multiplex PCR, yet TCRdb's version contains in-frame clones alone and is incomplete. The sample shows roughly 120,000 clones, 86% of them seen only once. This CDR3 contains 14 residues. In germline, CDR1 is MNHNS, CDR2 SASEGT. With V trimmed by 6 bases and J by 8 bases, 12 bases remained unmatched. Input material: PBMCs. The J gene is TRBJ1-2, the V gene TRBV6-1; 7 bases fit TRBD1. The source of this sequence is a man aged 18 to 29 in good health and CMV-seronegative. The CDR3 DNA reads as TGTGCCAGCAGCCGGACCGAGGGGGCGGACGGCTACACCTTC. Protein: CASSRTEGADGYTF.